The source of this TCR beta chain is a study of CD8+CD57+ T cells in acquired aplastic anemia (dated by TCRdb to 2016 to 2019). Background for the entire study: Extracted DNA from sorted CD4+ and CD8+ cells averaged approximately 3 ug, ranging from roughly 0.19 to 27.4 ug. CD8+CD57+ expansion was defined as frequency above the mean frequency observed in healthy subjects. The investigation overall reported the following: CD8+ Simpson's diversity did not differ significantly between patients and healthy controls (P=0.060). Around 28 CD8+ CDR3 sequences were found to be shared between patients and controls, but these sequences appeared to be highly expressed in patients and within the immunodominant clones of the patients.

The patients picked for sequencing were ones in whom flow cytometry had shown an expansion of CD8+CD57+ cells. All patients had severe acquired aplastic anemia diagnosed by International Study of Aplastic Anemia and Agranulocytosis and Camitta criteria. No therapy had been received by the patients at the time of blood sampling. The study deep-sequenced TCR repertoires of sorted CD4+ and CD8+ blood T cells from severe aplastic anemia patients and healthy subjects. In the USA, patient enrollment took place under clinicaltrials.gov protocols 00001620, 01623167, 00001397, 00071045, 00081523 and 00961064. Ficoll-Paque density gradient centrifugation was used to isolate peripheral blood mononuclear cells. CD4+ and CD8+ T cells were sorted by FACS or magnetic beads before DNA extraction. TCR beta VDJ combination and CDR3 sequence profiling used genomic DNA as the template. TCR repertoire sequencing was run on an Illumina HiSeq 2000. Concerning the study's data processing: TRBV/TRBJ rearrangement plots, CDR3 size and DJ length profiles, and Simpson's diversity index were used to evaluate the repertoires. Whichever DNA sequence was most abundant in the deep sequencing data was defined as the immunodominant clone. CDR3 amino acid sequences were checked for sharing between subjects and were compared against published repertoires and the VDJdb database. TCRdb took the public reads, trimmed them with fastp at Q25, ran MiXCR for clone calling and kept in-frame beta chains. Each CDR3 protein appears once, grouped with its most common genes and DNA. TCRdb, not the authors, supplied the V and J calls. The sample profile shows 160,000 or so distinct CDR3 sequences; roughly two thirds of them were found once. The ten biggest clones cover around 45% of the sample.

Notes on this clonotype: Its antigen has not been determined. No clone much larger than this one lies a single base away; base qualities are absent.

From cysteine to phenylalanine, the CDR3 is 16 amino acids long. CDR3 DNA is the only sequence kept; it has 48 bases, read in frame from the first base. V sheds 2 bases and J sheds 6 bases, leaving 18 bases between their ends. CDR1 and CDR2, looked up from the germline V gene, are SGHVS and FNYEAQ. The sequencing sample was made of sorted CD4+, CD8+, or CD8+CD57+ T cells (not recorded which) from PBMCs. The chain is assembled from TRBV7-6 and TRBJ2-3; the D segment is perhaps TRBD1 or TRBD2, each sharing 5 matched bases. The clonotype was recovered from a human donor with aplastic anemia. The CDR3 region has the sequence CASSLKATRGVDTQYF. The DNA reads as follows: TGTGCCAGCAGCTTAAAGGCTACCCGAGGGGTGGATACGCAGTATTTT.